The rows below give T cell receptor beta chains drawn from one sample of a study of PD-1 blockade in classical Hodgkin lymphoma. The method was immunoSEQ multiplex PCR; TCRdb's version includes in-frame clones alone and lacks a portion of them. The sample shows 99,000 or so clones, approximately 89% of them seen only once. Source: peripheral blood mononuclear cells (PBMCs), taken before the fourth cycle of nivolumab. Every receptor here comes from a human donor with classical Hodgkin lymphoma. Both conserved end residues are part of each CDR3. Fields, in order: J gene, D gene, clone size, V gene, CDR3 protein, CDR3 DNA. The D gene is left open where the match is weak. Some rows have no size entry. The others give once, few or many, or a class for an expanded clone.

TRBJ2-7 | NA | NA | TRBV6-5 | CASSSVAVTGYEQYF | TGTGCCAGCAGTTCCGTAGCGGTAACGGGCTACGAGCAGTACTTC
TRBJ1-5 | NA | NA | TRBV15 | CATSSGWTDNQPQHF | TGTGCCACCAGCAGTGGCTGGACGGACAATCAGCCCCAGCATTTT
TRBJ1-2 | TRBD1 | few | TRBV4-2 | CASSQDAWTGNGYTF | TGTGCCAGCAGCCAAGACGCATGGACAGGGAATGGCTACACCTTC
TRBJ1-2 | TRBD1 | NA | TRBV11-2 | CASSLEVSGQGWRGYTF | TGTGCCAGCAGCTTAGAAGTATCGGGACAGGGGTGGAGGGGCTACACCTTC
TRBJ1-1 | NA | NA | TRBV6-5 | CASSYGTLNTEAFF | TGTGCCAGCAGTTATGGGACGTTGAACACTGAAGCTTTCTTT
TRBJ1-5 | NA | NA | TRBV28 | CASSSTVNQPQHF | TGTGCCAGCAGTTCGACGGTGAATCAGCCCCAGCATTTT
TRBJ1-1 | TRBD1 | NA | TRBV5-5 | CASSLHGTGRLLTEAFF | TGTGCCAGCAGCTTGCACGGGACAGGGCGTTTGCTCACTGAAGCTTTCTTT
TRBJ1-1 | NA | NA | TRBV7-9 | CASSSTGNTEAFF | TGTGCCAGCAGCTCGACAGGGAACACTGAAGCTTTCTTT
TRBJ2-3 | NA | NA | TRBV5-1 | CASSPHGDTQYF | TGCGCCAGCAGCCCTCATGGAGATACGCAGTATTTT
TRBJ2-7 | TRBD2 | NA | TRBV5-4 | CASSPSGTSGSYEQYF | TGTGCCAGCAGCCCTTCCGGGACTAGCGGATCGTACGAGCAGTACTTC
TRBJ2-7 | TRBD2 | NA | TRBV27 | CASSPYPAAGGSYEQYF | TGTGCCAGCAGTCCGTACCCCGCAGCGGGAGGGTCCTACGAGCAGTACTTC
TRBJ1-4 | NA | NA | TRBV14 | CASSQLTGLSTNEKLFF | TGTGCCAGCAGCCAACTCACAGGGTTATCAACTAATGAAAAACTGTTTTTT
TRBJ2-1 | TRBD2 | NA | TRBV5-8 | CASSGGTSGRINEQFF | TGTGCCAGCAGCGGGGGGACTAGCGGGAGGATCAATGAGCAGTTCTTC
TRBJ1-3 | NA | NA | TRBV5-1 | CASRPAGAHSSGNTIYF | TGCGCCAGCAGACCGGCGGGGGCTCATAGCTCTGGAAACACCATATATTTT
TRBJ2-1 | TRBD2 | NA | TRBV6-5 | CASRISGRTYNEQFF | TGTGCCAGCAGAATAAGCGGGAGAACCTACAATGAGCAGTTCTTC
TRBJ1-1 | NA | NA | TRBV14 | CASSQAGMNTEAFF | TGTGCCAGCAGCCAAGCCGGAATGAACACTGAAGCTTTCTTT
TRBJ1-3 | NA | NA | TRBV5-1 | CASRLMVDTYSGNTIYF | TGCGCCAGCAGACTAATGGTGGATACCTACTCTGGAAACACCATATATTTT
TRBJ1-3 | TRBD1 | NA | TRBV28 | CASSPWTGAGNTIYF | TGTGCCAGCAGTCCGTGGACAGGGGCTGGAAACACCATATATTTT
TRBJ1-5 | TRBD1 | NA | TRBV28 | CASTAGGGLNQPQHF | TGTGCCAGCACCGCAGGGGGCGGGCTCAATCAGCCCCAGCATTTT
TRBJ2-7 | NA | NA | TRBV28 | CASSFDLYEQYF | TGTGCCAGCAGTTTCGATCTCTACGAGCAGTACTTC
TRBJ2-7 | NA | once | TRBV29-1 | CSVEEGLTYEQYF | TGCAGCGTTGAAGAGGGACTTACCTACGAGCAGTACTTC
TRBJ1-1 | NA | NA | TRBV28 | CANSQSPNTEAFF | TGTGCCAACTCCCAATCCCCGAACACTGAAGCTTTCTTT
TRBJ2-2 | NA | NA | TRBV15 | CATSREDYLPWGAGELFF | TGTGCCACCAGCAGAGAAGACTATCTACCTTGGGGTGCCGGGGAGCTGTTTTTT
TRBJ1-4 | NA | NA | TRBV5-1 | CASSYARGEDEKLFF | TGCGCCAGCAGCTATGCCAGGGGCGAGGATGAAAAACTGTTTTTT
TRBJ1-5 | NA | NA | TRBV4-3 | CASSWVRGGQPQHF | TGCGCCAGCAGCTGGGTACGGGGAGGCCAGCCCCAGCATTTT
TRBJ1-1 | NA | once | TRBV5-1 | CASSKIQQKGTEAFF | TGCGCCAGCAGCAAGATTCAGCAAAAGGGGACTGAAGCTTTCTTT
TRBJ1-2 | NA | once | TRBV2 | CASSERATNYGYTF | TGTGCCAGCAGTGAGAGGGCCACAAACTATGGCTACACCTTC